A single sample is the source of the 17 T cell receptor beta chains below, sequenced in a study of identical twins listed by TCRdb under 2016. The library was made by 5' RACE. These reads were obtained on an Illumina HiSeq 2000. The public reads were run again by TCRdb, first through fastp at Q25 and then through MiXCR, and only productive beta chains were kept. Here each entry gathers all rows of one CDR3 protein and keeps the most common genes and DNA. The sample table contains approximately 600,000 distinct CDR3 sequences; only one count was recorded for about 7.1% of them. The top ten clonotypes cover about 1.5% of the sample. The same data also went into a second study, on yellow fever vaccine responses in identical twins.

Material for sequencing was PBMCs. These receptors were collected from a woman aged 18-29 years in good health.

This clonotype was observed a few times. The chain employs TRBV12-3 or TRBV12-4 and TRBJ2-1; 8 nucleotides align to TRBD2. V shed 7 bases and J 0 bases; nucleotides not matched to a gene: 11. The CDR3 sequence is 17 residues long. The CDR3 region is CASTPPGGRPSYNEQFF. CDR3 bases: TGTGCCAGCACCCCACCCGGCGGGAGGCCCTCCTACAATGAGCAGTTCTTC.

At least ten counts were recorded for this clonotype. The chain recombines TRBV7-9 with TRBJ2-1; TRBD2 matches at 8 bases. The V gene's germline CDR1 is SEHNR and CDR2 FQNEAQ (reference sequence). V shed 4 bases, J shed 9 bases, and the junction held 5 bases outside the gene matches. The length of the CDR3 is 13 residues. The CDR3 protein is CASSWGTRSEQFF. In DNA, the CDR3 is TGTGCCAGCAGCTGGGGGACTAGAAGTGAGCAGTTCTTC.

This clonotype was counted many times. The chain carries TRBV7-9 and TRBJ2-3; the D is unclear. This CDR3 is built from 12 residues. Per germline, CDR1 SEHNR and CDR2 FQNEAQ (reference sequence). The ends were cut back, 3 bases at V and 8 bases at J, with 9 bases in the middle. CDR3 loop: CASSFLLGTQYF. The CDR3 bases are TGTGCCAGCAGCTTTCTCTTGGGTACGCAGTATTTT.

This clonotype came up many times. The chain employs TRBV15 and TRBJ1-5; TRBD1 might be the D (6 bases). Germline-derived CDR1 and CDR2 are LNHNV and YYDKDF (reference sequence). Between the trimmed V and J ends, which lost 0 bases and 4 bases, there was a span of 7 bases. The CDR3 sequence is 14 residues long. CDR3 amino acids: CATSREGGNQPQHF. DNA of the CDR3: TGTGCCACCAGCAGAGAAGGGGGGAATCAGCCCCAGCATTTT.

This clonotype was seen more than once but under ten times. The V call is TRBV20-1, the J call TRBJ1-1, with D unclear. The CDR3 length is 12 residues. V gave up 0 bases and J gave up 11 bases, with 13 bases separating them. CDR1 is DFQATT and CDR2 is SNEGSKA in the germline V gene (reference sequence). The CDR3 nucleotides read TGCAGTGCTAGAGATGTCCAGGTCCTGGCTTTCTTT. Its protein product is CSARDVQVLAFF.

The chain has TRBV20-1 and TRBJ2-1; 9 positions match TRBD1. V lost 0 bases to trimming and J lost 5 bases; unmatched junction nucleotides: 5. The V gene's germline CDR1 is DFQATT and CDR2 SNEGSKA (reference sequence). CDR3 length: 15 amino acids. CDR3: CSARDNDRGNNEQFF. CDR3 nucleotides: TGCAGTGCTAGAGATAATGACAGGGGGAACAATGAGCAGTTCTTC.

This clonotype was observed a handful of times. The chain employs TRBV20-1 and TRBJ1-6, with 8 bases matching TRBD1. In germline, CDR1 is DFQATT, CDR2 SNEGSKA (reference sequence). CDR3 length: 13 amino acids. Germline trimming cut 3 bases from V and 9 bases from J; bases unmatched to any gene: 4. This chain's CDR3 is CSARDRVGSPLHF. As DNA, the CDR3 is TGCAGTGCTAGGGACAGGGTCGGTTCACCCCTCCACTTT.

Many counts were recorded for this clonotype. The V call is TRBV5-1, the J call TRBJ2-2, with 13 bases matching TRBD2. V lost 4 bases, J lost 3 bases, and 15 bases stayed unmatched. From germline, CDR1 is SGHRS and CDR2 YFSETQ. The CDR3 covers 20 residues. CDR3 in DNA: TGCGCCAGCAGCCGACTAGCGGGAGGCGGAACCCGCGTCGACACCGGGGAGCTGTTTTTT. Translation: CASSRLAGGGTRVDTGELFF.

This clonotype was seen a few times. CDR3 sequence reads: CASSFSSAGTTSYEQYF. The CDR3 region has the DNA TGCGCCAGCAGTTTCTCCTCAGCGGGAACCACCTCCTACGAGCAGTACTTC. The rearrangement uses TRBV5-1 and TRBJ2-7, with TRBD2 matching over 7 bases. Unmatched junction bases numbered 14, after V lost 5 bases and J lost 0 bases. The germline V gene has CDR1 SGHRS and CDR2 YFSETQ. This CDR3 is built from 17 residues.

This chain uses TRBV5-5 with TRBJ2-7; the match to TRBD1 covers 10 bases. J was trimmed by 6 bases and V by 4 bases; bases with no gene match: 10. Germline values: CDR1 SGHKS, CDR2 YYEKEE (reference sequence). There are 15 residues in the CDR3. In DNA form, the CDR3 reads TGTGCCAGCAGCCGCTGGGACAGGGGACCTTTCGAGCAGTACTTC. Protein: CASSRWDRGPFEQYF.

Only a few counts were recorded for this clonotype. The DNA for the CDR3 is TGTGCCAGCTCACAACAGGATACGCAGTATTTT. Amino acids: CASSQQDTQYF. This chain uses TRBV18 with TRBJ2-3; D is undetermined. The V end lost 4 bases, the J end lost 6 bases, and 5 bases lay between the germline ends. The length of the CDR3 is 11 residues. Germline assignment: CDR1 KGHSH and CDR2 LQKENI. Complete variable domain (other parts from reference TRBV18 and TRBJ2-3): NAGVMQNPRHLVRRRGQEARLRCSPMKGHSHVYWYRQLPEEGLKFMVYLQKENIIDESGMPKERFSAEFPKEGPSILRIQQVVRGDSAAYFCASSQQDTQYFGPGTRLTVL.

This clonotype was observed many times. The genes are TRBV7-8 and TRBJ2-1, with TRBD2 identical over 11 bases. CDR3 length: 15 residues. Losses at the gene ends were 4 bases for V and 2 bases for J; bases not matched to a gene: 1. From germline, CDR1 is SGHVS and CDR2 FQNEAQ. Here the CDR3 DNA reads TGTGCCAGCAGCTCGACTAGCGGGACCTACAATGAGCAGTTCTTC. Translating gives CASSSTSGTYNEQFF.

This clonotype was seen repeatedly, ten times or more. CDR3 in amino acids: CASSYGAWNQPQHF. The DNA of the CDR3 is TGTGCCAGCAGTTACGGGGCTTGGAATCAGCCCCAGCATTTT. The chain has TRBV6-5 and TRBJ1-5; TRBD1 might be the D (5 bases). V lost 2 bases and J lost 4, with 9 bases in between. CDR1 MNHEY and CDR2 SVGAGI come from the germline V gene. This CDR3 contains 14 residues.

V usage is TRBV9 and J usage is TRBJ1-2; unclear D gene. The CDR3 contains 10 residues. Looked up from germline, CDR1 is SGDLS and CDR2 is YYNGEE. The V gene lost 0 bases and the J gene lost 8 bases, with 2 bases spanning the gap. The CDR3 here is CASSVGGYTF. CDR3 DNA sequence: TGTGCCAGCAGCGTAGGCGGCTACACCTTC.

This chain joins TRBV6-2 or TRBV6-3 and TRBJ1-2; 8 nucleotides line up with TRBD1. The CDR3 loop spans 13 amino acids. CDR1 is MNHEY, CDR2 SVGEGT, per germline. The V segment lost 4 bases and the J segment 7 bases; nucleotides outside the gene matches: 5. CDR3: CASSSWTGLGYTF. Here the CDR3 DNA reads TGTGCCAGCAGTTCCTGGACAGGGCTTGGCTACACCTTC.

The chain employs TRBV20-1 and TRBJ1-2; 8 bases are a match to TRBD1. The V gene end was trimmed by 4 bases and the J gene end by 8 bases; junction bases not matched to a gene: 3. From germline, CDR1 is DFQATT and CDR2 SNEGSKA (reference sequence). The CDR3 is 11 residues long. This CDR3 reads CSAMTGEGYTF. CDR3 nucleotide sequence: TGCAGTGCTATGACAGGGGAAGGCTACACCTTC.

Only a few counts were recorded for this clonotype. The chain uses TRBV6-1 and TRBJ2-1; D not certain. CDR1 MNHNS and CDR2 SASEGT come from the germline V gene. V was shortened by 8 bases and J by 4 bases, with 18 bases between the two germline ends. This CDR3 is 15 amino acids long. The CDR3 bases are TGTGCCAGCCTACCCCGGCCTGATGGGTACAATGAGCAGTTCTTC. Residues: CASLPRPDGYNEQFF.